Given below is one T cell receptor beta chain in context. Its antigen target is currently unknown. No base qualities exist here, and no much larger clone lies one base off it. This sample was included in a study of blood T cell repertoires in COVID-19 (dated by TCRdb to the early 2020s). About the study as a whole: Samples covering the acute and convalescent phases of COVID-19 were provided by collaborators in the United States, Italy and Spain. The material from the prospective study consisted of cDNA or gDNA derived from T cells, B-cell-depleted T cells, or PBMCs. Deeply sampled blood TCRbeta repertoires from subjects exposed to, actively infected with, or recovered from COVID-19 were included in the dataset. A freely available public database, intended as a resource for researchers studying the immune response to SARS-CoV-2, is where the repertoires were released. The samples were drawn from the first 160 participants of the ongoing ImmuneRACE study and from 1,254 subjects provided by 6 global collaborators. Sample metadata almost always included a de-identified subject ID, COVID-19 status, age in years and sex. Where available, HLA class I and class II types were taken from metadata supplied by the sample provider and were not determined by assay-based typing.

Trimming takes 5 bases off V and 2 bases off J; junction bases not matched to a gene: 10. Its CDR3 holds 16 amino acids, cysteine through phenylalanine. The read is trimmed to its CDR3 DNA, 48 bases read in frame from base 1. The germline V gene specifies SGHTA as CDR1 and FQGNSA as CDR2. What the authors observed across the whole study: The amount of clinical and demographic metadata varied by source and participant and was provided uncurated.

In the prospective study, participants were roughly 18 to 100 years old, resided in 25 or so geographic areas of the United States, and were enrolled through a virtual design. In the prospective study, participants were assigned to cohorts based on the clinical history participants reported in a screening survey and a study questionnaire. Recovered participants in ImmuneRACE Cohort 3 were defined as having two consecutive negative NP/OP PCR tests, clearance from a healthcare professional, or resolution of symptoms. In the prospective study, mobile phlebotomists collected whole blood, serum and a nasopharyngeal or oropharyngeal swab from each participant. Participants in the prospective study had the option to provide additional blood draws and questionnaires over a roughly 2-month period. Prospective study blood samples were shipped either frozen or at room temperature before DNA extraction. TCRbeta CDR3 regions were amplified from genomic DNA by means of the immunoSEQ Assay, a bias-controlled multiplex PCR. On the authors' methods: Nucleated cell counts per sample were estimated from amplification of reference gene primers within the assay. To quantify the absolute abundance of each unique TCRbeta CDR3 rearrangement, sequence reads were collapsed and filtered. For each sample, productive Simpson clonality was calculated as the square root of Simpson's diversity index over productive rearrangements. TCRdb carries this immuneACCESS record with in-frame sequences only. Its versions omit some clonotypes, under half of them owing to an unresolved V gene in the studies checked, with the rest unexplained. D and trimming were read from the DNA, whereas the V and J calls and clone size are those reported in that table. For this sample the table gives a few hundred thousand clones, of which 70% to 90% were detected only once. Of the sample, about 4.2% falls within the top ten clones.

The source material was PBMCs or T cells enriched from blood (not recorded which). The chain is encoded by TRBV7-2 joined to TRBJ2-7, and 9 junction bases match TRBD2. The clonotype comes from a man aged 25 to 45 who had recovered from COVID-19. The DNA sequence reads TGTGCCAGCAGCCTCCGTAGCGGGAGCGATACCTACGAGCAGTACTTC. The translation is CASSLRSGSDTYEQYF.